This TCR beta chain was obtained from a study of technical replicates of blood from four donors. V trimming: 1 base; J trimming: 3 bases; junction bases outside the gene matches: 7. The CDR3 covers 17 residues. In germline, CDR1 is LNHDA, CDR2 SQIVND (reference sequence). The data were produced by immunoSEQ multiplex PCR, yet TCRdb's version contains in-frame clones alone and is incomplete. Of about 83,000 clones listed, roughly 94% are singletons. The chain is built from TRBV19 and TRBJ1-3; 9 bases are a match to TRBD1. The sequencing input was T cells isolated from PBMCs. The sequence was collected from a human donor in good health. CDR3 DNA: TGTGCCAGTAGTATAGTTGGGGACAGGGATTTTGGAAACACCATATATTTT. Protein: CASSIVGDRDFGNTIYF.